The entry below describes one TCR beta chain. Looked up from germline, CDR1 is MNHEY and CDR2 is SMNVEV (reference sequence). CDR3 length: 19 amino acids. V lost 2 bases to trimming and J lost 1 base; unmatched junction nucleotides: 8. The data were taken from a study of technical replicates of blood from a handful of donors. Using immunoSEQ multiplex PCR, the repertoire was profiled, and TCRdb retains in-frame clones only, with some absent. The table records over 55,000 clones, around 87% of them present only once. Specimen: PBMCs. The V call is TRBV27, the J call TRBJ2-3; TRBD2 agrees at 14 bases. The clonotype comes from a human donor in good health. Some clones in this sample may be carry-over from other donors' samples. CDR3 coding DNA: TGTGCCAGCAGTTTAACCCGACTAGCGGGAGGGCCGGGCACAGATACGCAGTATTTT. Amino acid sequence: CASSLTRLAGGPGTDTQYF.